Listed below are T cell receptor beta chains from one sample, sequenced in a study of blood T cell repertoires in COVID-19. Only in-frame clones appear in the TCRdb table, and some are missing; sequencing was by immunoSEQ multiplex PCR. The sample includes about 250,000 clones, about 80% of them seen just once. Sequencing input: PBMCs or T cells enriched from blood (not recorded which). The source of these receptors is a man aged 50-60 years who had recovered from COVID-19. CDR3s leave out the opening cysteine and the closing phenylalanine or tryptophan. Fields, in order: CDR3 protein, clone size, D gene, V gene. D genes are given only for firm matches. Not all rows give a size; the values are once, few, many and, for expanded clones, a class.

ASRGTGGNQPQH	.	TRBD1	TRBV10-2
ASSEGAGELF	once	.	TRBV9
AKTHVGPGRFYGYT	few	.	TRBV10-1
ASSPRDRVKKDTQY	.	TRBD1	TRBV4-1
ASSLGRINTGELF	.	.	TRBV5-6
ASSLRDRGPGETQY	.	TRBD1	TRBV11-2
ASSISSGEAQTQY	.	TRBD2	TRBV19
ASSFSSGGTQPQH	.	TRBD1	TRBV7-8
ASSSPGTSGRYEQY	.	TRBD2	TRBV28
ASIRGWGEDTQY	.	.	TRBV6-5
ASSSSPGGHTIY	.	TRBD1	TRBV11-3
ASSPRQDYGYT	.	.	TRBV18
ASSYGTNYGYT	.	.	TRBV6-5
SALTWTGSGSTEAF	.	TRBD1	TRBV29-1
ATSDSRDRRRGTEAF	.	TRBD1	TRBV24-1
ASSTVAGHEQY	.	.	TRBV19
ASRDITYEQY	.	.	TRBV5-6
ASVGLAGDEQY	.	TRBD2	TRBV4-2
ASRSRGCYEQY	.	.	TRBV4-1
ASSLEGQGITGYT	.	TRBD1	TRBV7-2
ASSAGFSGNTIY	.	.	TRBV9
ASSLSGGATSYEQY	.	TRBD2	TRBV7-2
ASRVGRYLNTEAF	once	.	TRBV27
ASGTGLDTQY	.	TRBD1	TRBV12-5
ASSRPLGDNTQY	.	.	TRBV6-2/TRBV6-3
ASSREGRISPRH	.	.	TRBV19